These T cell receptor beta chains were read from a single sample in a study of blood T cells in healthy people across ages. TCRdb re-called the 5' RACE reads through MiXCR, storing one row per CDR3 protein. Here the sample spans over 1.5 million distinct CDR3 sequences, about 50% being singletons. The specimen sequenced was blood. These receptors were collected from a woman between 35 and 50 years old in good health. Both conserved end residues are part of each CDR3. The order of the fields is V gene, J gene, clone size, D gene, CDR3 DNA, CDR3 protein. D genes are given only for firm matches. The size entry is marked missing in some rows and otherwise reads once, few, many or a size class.

V: TRBV6-2/TRBV6-3; J: TRBJ1-1; size: .; D: .; DNA: TGCGCCAGCAATTACAGGTACTCGAACACTGAAGCTTTCTTT; CDR3: CASNYRYSNTEAFF
V: TRBV5-1; J: TRBJ2-7; size: .; D: .; DNA: TGCGCCAGCAGCTTCCCGGGACTCCCCTACGAGCAGTACTTC; CDR3: CASSFPGLPYEQYF
V: TRBV6-5; J: TRBJ1-2; size: .; D: .; DNA: TGTGCCAGCAGTCCCCTTTACGACTATGGCTACACCTTC; CDR3: CASSPLYDYGYTF
V: TRBV4-1; J: TRBJ2-7; size: .; D: .; DNA: TGCGCCAGCAGCCAAGGATCCGACGAGCAGTACTTC; CDR3: CASSQGSDEQYF
V: TRBV24-1; J: TRBJ2-5; size: few; D: TRBD2; DNA: TGTGCCACCAGTGATTTTGGGGGGGGCCAAGAGACCCAGTACTTC; CDR3: CATSDFGGGQETQYF
V: TRBV4-3; J: TRBJ2-1; size: .; D: TRBD2; DNA: TGCGCCAGCAGCCAAGATGACCTAGCGGGGGGGGAGGGTGAGCAGTTCTTC; CDR3: CASSQDDLAGGEGEQFF
V: TRBV20-1; J: TRBJ2-3; size: few; D: .; DNA: TGCAGTGCTCCCCCGGTGGAAACTAGCACAGATACGCAGTATTTT; CDR3: CSAPPVETSTDTQYF
V: TRBV20-1; J: TRBJ2-1; size: .; D: TRBD1; DNA: TGCAGCTCCAAAGAGGGGGCCTGGGAGCAGTTCTTC; CDR3: CSSKEGAWEQFF
V: TRBV3-1; J: TRBJ2-3; size: .; D: TRBD2; DNA: TGTGCCAGCAGCCAGGAGGGACTAGGCTCCCAAACGCAGTATTTT; CDR3: CASSQEGLGSQTQYF
V: TRBV7-2; J: TRBJ1-4; size: .; D: .; DNA: TGTGCCAGCAGCTCGGCGGAGGGGAGGAGAAGGGCGGGACTGTTTTTT; CDR3: CASSSAEGRRRAGLFF
V: TRBV6-2/TRBV6-3; J: TRBJ1-1; size: .; D: .; DNA: TGTGCCAGCAGTTACTCGAGAAATCAGGGGTTGAACACTGAAGCTTTCTTT; CDR3: CASSYSRNQGLNTEAFF
V: TRBV7-9; J: TRBJ1-2; size: few; D: .; DNA: TGTGCCAGCAGTCATGGCCCGGGTGGCTACACCTTC; CDR3: CASSHGPGGYTF
V: TRBV18; J: TRBJ2-5; size: few; D: .; DNA: TGTGCCAGCTCACGGGGGAGGAAAGAGACCCAGTACTTC; CDR3: CASSRGRKETQYF
V: TRBV28; J: TRBJ1-5; size: .; D: .; DNA: TGTGCCAGCAGTTTACTCCAAAACGTTTGGCCCCAGCATTTT; CDR3: CASSLLQNVWPQHF
V: TRBV3-1; J: TRBJ2-3; size: .; D: TRBD1; DNA: TGTGCCAGCAGCGAGCGGACAGGCCCAGATACGCAGTATTTT; CDR3: CASSERTGPDTQYF
V: TRBV28; J: TRBJ1-2; size: .; D: .; DNA: TGTGCCAGCAGTCCCGCGGTCCGGACCTCACACTATGGCTACACCTTC; CDR3: CASSPAVRTSHYGYTF
V: TRBV12-3/TRBV12-4; J: TRBJ2-1; size: .; D: TRBD1; DNA: TGTGCCAGCAGGCGCCGCGACAGGGGCCACAATGAGCAGTTCTTC; CDR3: CASRRRDRGHNEQFF
V: TRBV6-6; J: TRBJ2-1; size: .; D: .; DNA: TGTGCCAGCACTCACGAAGGACCCAAGGCCAGTGAGCAGTTCTTC; CDR3: CASTHEGPKASEQFF
V: TRBV5-1; J: TRBJ2-1; size: .; D: TRBD2; DNA: TGCGCCAGCAGCTTGATGGTAGCGGGGGGCGTTGAGCAGTTCTTC; CDR3: CASSLMVAGGVEQFF
V: TRBV6-4; J: TRBJ1-2; size: .; D: .; DNA: TGTGCCAGCAGTGAACGAATCTTCTATGGCTACACCTTC; CDR3: CASSERIFYGYTF
V: TRBV12-3/TRBV12-4; J: TRBJ2-3; size: .; D: .; DNA: TGTGCCAGCATTTCATCCTGGGGCCTTAGCACAGATACGCAGTATTTT; CDR3: CASISSWGLSTDTQYF
V: TRBV2; J: TRBJ2-4; size: .; D: .; DNA: TGTGCCAGCGTAGGGTGGAATTCAGGCATTCAGTACTTC; CDR3: CASVGWNSGIQYF
V: TRBV14; J: TRBJ2-7; size: .; D: TRBD1; DNA: TGTGCCAGCAGCCAAGGGAGTCGGGGACAGGGGGCTCTGCTTTACGAGCAGTACTTC; CDR3: CASSQGSRGQGALLYEQYF
V: TRBV6-6; J: TRBJ2-1; size: .; D: TRBD1; DNA: TGTGCCAGCAGAGAGACAGGGCTCGATGAGCAGTTCTTC; CDR3: CASRETGLDEQFF
V: TRBV4-3; J: TRBJ2-7; size: .; D: .; DNA: TGCGCCAGCAGCCAAGCGGCACAGGGATCCTCCTACGAGCAGTACTTC; CDR3: CASSQAAQGSSYEQYF
V: TRBV10-3; J: TRBJ2-1; size: .; D: .; DNA: TGTGCCATCAGTGACCGCCAAGGTCCAATACAAAGTAATGAGCAGTTCTTC; CDR3: CAISDRQGPIQSNEQFF
V: TRBV4-3; J: TRBJ1-4; size: .; D: .; DNA: TGCGCCAGCAGCCAAGATTGGCAGGGGAGGAATGAAAAACTGTTTTTT; CDR3: CASSQDWQGRNEKLFF